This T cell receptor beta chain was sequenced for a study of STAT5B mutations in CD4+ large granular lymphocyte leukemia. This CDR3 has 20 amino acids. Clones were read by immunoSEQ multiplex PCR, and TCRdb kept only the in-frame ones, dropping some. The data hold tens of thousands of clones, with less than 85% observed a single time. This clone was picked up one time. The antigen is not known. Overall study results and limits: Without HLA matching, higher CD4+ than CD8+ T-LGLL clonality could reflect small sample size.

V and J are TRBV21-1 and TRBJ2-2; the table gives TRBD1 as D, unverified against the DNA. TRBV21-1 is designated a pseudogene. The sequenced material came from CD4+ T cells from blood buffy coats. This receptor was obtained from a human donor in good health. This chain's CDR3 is CASRQVWDQGAQRNTGELFF. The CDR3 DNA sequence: TGTGCCAGCAGGCAAGTCTGGGATCAGGGGGCTCAAAGGAACACCGGGGAGCTGTTTTTT.